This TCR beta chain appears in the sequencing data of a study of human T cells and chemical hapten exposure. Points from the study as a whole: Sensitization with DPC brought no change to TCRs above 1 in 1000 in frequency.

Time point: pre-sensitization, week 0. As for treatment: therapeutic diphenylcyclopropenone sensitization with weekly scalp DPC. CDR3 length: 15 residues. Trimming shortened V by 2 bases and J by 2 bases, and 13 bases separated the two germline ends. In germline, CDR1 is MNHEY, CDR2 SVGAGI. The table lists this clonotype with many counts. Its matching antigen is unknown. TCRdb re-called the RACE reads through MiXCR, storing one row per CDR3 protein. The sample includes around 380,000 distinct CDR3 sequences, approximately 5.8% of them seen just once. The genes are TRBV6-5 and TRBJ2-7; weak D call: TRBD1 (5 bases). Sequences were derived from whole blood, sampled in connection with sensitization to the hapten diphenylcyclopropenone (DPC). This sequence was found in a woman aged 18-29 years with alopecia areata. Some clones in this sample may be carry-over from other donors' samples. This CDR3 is CASSYHGSGTYEQYF. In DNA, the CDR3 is TGTGCCAGCAGTTACCACGGGTCAGGGACCTACGAGCAGTACTTC.